This TCR beta chain was captured in a study of T-cell memory formation after mild COVID-19. V shed 4 bases and J 8 bases; nucleotides not matched to a gene: 6. The CDR3 is made up of 14 amino acids. TCRdb passed the 5' RACE reads through MiXCR, listing each CDR3 protein once. The repertoire has over 500,000 distinct CDR3 sequences, approximately 15% of them found once; the top ten carry less than 10%. V gene TRBV12-3 or TRBV12-4 combines with J gene TRBJ2-1; 9 nucleotides agree with TRBD2. This clonotype was obtained from an adult woman who had mild COVID-19 (a few samples of this study predate the infection). Cell type and time point are not known. Sequencing used PBMCs or a T cell subset sorted from them (not recorded which). The CDR3 DNA sequence: TGTGCCAGCAGTTCTGCTAGCGGGGAACATGAGCAGTTCTTC. This codes for CASSSASGEHEQFF.